This is a list of T cell receptor beta chains from one sample in a study of CD8 T cells in Susac syndrome. Each CDR3 protein gets one entry after TCRdb re-called the immunoSEQ multiplex PCR reads with MiXCR. This table holds some 190,000 distinct CDR3 sequences, around 93% found once. Sequences were obtained from CD4+ T cells from PBMCs. The receptors stem from a human donor with Susac syndrome. CDR3s include the opening cysteine and the closing phenylalanine or tryptophan. A D gene is named only where the DNA matches it firmly. Clone sizes are given selectively: once, few, many, or a class where the clone is expanded.

D	size	V	J	CDR3	DNA
.	.	TRBV20-1	TRBJ1-2	CSARGSFNYGYTF	TGCAGTGCTAGGGGAAGTTTTAACTATGGCTACACCTTC
.	.	TRBV30	TRBJ1-2	CAWHTRGVTNGYTF	TGTGCCTGGCACACGAGGGGGGTTACGAATGGCTACACCTTC
.	.	TRBV7-8	TRBJ1-1	CASSLAHEDGEAFF	TGTGCCAGCAGCTTAGCACACGAGGACGGTGAAGCTTTCTTT
.	.	TRBV18	TRBJ1-1	CASSRGELINTEAFF	TGTGCCAGCTCACGAGGGGAACTTATAAACACTGAAGCTTTCTTT
.	.	TRBV25-1	TRBJ2-1	CASRGQGDYNEQFF	TGTGCCAGCAGAGGACAAGGGGACTACAATGAGCAGTTCTTC
.	.	TRBV30	TRBJ2-1	CAWTAGDTYNEQFF	TGTGCCTGGACGGCGGGCGACACCTACAATGAGCAGTTCTTC
TRBD2	.	TRBV27	TRBJ2-1	CASSSSGLGGNEQFF	TGTGCCAGCAGCTCCTCGGGACTAGGGGGCAATGAGCAGTTCTTC
.	once	TRBV4-3	TRBJ1-4	CASSQELDSYEKLFF	TGCGCCAGCAGCCAAGAGCTGGACAGCTATGAAAAACTGTTTTTT
TRBD1	.	TRBV20-1	TRBJ1-2	CSARGDRNYGYTF	TGCAGTGCTAGAGGGGACAGAAACTATGGCTACACCTTC
.	.	TRBV20-1	TRBJ1-1	CSARKANTEAFF	TGCAGTGCCCGGAAGGCGAACACTGAAGCTTTCTTT
.	.	TRBV7-2	TRBJ2-3	CASSLEGSRGDTQYF	TGTGCCAGCAGCTTAGAGGGTAGCAGGGGAGATACGCAGTATTTT
.	.	TRBV6-2/TRBV6-3	TRBJ2-7	CASSYGQGSDEQYF	TGTGCCAGCAGTTACGGGCAGGGATCGGACGAGCAGTACTTC
.	.	TRBV4-1	TRBJ2-6	CASSQEGSISGANVLTF	TGCGCCAGCAGCCAAGAGGGAAGCATCTCTGGGGCCAACGTCCTGACTTTC
TRBD1	once	TRBV20-1	TRBJ1-2	CSARDTGQGNGYGYTF	TGCAGTGCTAGAGATACAGGACAGGGTAATGGGTATGGCTACACCTTC
.	once	TRBV19	TRBJ2-1	CASSIPTSRTGGVKNEQFF	TGTGCCAGTAGTATTCCCACTTCTAGGACAGGAGGGGTGAAAAATGAGCAGTTCTTC
.	.	TRBV3-1	TRBJ1-5	CASSQRSGIGNQPQHF	TGTGCCAGCAGCCAACGGTCGGGGATTGGCAATCAGCCCCAGCATTTT
.	.	TRBV6-2/TRBV6-3	TRBJ2-7	CASSRTRSYEQYF	TGTGCCAGCAGTCGGACTCGCTCCTACGAGCAGTACTTC
TRBD1	.	TRBV20-1	TRBJ1-6	CSARMDRGYSPLHF	TGCAGTGCTAGGATGGACAGGGGTTATTCACCCCTCCACTTT
.	.	TRBV15	TRBJ1-2	CATSEAVNYGYTF	TGTGCCACCAGCGAGGCAGTTAACTATGGCTACACCTTC
.	.	TRBV29-1	TRBJ1-1	CSAKPGDTEAFF	TGCAGCGCAAAACCGGGGGACACTGAAGCTTTCTTT
TRBD2	.	TRBV6-2/TRBV6-3	TRBJ2-2	CASSPLLAGGNTGELFF	TGTGCCAGCAGTCCGCTCCTAGCGGGGGGCAACACCGGGGAGCTGTTTTTT
.	.	TRBV18	TRBJ1-1	CASSPTNPGHLPEAFF	TGTGCCAGCTCACCAACCAATCCGGGACATTTACCAGAAGCTTTCTTT
.	.	TRBV6-2/TRBV6-3	TRBJ2-6	CASSTPRALSSGANVLTF	TGTGCCAGCAGCACACCCAGGGCCTTATCCTCTGGGGCCAACGTCCTGACTTTC
.	.	TRBV27	TRBJ1-1	CASSRGVYTEAFF	TGTGCCAGCAGTCGGGGTGTATACACTGAAGCTTTCTTT
.	.	TRBV20-1	TRBJ1-2	CSARDPRIDYGYTF	TGCAGTGCTAGAGATCCCAGGATAGACTATGGCTACACCTTC
.	.	TRBV4-3	TRBJ1-2	CASSQDRAGYTF	TGCGCCAGCAGCCAAGATAGGGCGGGCTACACCTTC